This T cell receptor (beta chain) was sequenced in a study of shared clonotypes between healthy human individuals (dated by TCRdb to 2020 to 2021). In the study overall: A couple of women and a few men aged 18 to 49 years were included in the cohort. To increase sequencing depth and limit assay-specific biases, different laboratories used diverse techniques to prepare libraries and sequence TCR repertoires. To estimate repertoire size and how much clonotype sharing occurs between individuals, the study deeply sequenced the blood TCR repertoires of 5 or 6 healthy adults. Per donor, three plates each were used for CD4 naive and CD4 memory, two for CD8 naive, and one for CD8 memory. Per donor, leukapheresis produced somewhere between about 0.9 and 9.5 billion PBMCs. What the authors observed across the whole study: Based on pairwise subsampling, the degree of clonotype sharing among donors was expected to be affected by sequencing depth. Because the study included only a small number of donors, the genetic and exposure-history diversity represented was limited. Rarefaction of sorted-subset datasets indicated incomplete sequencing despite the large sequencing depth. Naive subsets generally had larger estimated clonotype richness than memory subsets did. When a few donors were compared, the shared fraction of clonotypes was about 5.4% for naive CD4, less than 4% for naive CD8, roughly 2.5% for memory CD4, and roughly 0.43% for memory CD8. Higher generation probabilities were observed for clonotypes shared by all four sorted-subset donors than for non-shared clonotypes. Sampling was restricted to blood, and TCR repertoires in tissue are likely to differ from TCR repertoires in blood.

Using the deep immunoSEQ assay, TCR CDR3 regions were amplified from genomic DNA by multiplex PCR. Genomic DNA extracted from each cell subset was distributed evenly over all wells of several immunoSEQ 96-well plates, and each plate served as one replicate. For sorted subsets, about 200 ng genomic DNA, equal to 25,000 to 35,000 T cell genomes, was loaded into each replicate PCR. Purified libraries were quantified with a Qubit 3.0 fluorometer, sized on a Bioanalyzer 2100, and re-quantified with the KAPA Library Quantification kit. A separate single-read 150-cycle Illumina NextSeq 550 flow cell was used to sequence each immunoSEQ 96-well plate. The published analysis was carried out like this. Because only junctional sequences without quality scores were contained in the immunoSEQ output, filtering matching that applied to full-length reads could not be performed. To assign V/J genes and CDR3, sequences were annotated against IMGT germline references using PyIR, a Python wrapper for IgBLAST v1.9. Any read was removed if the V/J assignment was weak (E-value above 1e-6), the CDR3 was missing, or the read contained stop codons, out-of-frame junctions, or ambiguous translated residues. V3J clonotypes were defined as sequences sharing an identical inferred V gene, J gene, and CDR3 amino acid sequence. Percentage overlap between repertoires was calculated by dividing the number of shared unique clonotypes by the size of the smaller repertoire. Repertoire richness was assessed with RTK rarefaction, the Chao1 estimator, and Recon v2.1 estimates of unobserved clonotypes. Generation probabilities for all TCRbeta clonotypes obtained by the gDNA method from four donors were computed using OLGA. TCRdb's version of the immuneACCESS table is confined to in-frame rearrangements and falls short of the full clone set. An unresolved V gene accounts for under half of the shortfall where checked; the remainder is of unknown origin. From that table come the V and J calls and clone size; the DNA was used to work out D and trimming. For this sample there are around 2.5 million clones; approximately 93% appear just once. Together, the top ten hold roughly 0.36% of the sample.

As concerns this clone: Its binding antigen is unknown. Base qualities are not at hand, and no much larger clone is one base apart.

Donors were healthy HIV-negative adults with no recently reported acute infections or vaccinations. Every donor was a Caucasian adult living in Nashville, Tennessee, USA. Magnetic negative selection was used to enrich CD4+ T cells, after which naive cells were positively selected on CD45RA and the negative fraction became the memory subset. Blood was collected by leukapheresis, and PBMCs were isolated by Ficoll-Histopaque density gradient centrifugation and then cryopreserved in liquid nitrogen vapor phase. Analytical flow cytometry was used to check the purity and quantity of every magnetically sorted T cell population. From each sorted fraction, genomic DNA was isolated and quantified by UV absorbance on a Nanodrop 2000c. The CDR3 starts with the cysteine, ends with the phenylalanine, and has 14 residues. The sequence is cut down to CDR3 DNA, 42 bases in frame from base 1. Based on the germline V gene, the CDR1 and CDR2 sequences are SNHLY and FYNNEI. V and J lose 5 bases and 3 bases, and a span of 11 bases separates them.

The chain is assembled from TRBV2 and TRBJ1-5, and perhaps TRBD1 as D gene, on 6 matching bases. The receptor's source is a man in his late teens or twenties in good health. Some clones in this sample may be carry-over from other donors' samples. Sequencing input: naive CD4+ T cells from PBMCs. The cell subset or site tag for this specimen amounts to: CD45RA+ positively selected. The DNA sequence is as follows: TGTGCCAGCAGTCGACAGGCCCCCAATCAGCCCCAGCATTTT. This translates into CASSRQAPNQPQHF.